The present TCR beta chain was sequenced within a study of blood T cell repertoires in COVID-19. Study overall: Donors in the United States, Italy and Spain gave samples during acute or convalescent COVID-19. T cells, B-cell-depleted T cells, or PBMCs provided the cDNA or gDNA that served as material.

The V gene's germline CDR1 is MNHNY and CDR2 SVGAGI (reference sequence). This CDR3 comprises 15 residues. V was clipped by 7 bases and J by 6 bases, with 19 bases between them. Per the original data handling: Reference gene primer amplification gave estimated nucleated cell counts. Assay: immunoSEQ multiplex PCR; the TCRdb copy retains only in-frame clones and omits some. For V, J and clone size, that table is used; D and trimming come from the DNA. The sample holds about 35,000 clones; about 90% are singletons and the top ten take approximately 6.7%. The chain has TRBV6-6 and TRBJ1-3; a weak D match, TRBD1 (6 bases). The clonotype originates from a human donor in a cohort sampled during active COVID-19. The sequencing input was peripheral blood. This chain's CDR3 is CASTPRGGLQNTIYF. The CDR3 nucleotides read TGTGCCAGCACACCTAGGGGGGGGCTGCAAAACACCATATATTTT.